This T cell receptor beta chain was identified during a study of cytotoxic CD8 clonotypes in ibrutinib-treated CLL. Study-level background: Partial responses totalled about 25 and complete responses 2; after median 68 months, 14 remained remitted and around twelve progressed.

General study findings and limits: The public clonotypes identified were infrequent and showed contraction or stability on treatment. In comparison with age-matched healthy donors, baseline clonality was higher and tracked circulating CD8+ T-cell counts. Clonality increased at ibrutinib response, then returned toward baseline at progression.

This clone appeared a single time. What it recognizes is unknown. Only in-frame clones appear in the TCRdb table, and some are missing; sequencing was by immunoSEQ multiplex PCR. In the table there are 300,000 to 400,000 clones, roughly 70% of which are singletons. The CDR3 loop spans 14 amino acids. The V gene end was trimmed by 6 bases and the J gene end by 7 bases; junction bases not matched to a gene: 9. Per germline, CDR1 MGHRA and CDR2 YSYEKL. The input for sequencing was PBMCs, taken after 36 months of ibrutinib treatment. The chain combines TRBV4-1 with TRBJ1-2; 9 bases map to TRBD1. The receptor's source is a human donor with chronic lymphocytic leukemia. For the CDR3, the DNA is TGCGCCAGCAGGGGGACAGGGCCGCCCTTTGGCTACACCTTC. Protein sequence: CASRGTGPPFGYTF.